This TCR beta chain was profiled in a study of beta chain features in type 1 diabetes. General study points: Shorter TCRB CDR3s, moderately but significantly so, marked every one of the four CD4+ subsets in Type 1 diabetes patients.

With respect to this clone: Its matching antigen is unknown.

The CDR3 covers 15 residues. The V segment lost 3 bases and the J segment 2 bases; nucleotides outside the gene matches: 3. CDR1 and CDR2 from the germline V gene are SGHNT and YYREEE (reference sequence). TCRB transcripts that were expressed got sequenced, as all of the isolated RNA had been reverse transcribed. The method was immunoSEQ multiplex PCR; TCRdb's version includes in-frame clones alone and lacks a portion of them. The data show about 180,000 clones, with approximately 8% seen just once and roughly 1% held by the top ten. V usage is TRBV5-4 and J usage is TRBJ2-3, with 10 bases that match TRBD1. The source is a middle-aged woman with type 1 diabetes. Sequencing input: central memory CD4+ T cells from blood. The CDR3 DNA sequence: TGTGCCAGCAGCTCCGGGACAGGGGCCACAGATACGCAGTATTTT. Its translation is CASSSGTGATDTQYF.